This T cell receptor (beta chain) appears in the sequencing data of a study of CD8+ T cells in alopecia areata. Sequencing templates came from extracted RNA that was reverse transcribed into cDNA. Produced via immunoSEQ multiplex PCR; TCRdb's table is partial and in-frame only. The top ten hold 5.7% of the sample, which has some 82,000 clones, roughly half seen once. The germline V gene encodes CDR1 GTSNPN and CDR2 SVGIG (reference sequence). The CDR3 has 12 amino acids. With 8 bases clipped from V and 6 bases from J, the junction kept 4 bases outside the gene matches. Sorting of CD4+ and CD8+ T cells was performed on PBMCs.

Sequenced material: NKG2D-high CD8+ T cells sorted from blood. The TCR originated in a human donor with alopecia areata. The J gene is TRBJ2-1, the V gene TRBV30; TRBD1 aligns across 10 bases. The CDR3 nucleotides read TGTGCCCGGACAGGGGGGGGCAATGAGCAGTTCTTC. Translation gives CARTGGGNEQFF.